These 24 T cell receptor beta chains share one sample of origin, sequenced in a study of blood T cell repertoires in COVID-19. The data were produced by immunoSEQ multiplex PCR, yet TCRdb's version contains in-frame clones alone and is incomplete. In the table there are 45,000 to 55,000 clones, more than 65% of which are singletons. Sequencing was done on a sample of peripheral blood. The receptors here all came from a woman aged 70-85 years with acute or convalescent COVID-19.

This clone has more than one count but fewer than ten. V gene TRBV12-3 or TRBV12-4 combines with J gene TRBJ2-7; TRBD1 matches at 7 bases. V shed 6 bases and J 2 bases; nucleotides not matched to a gene: 4. This CDR3 spans 13 amino acids. The CDR3 spells CASSPTGAYEQYF. CDR3 in DNA: TGTGCCAGCAGCCCCACAGGGGCCTACGAGCAGTACTTC.

A single count supports this clone. The genes are TRBV5-1 and TRBJ1-2; TRBD1 aligns across 8 bases. V lost 2 bases, J lost 7 bases, and 4 bases stayed unmatched. CDR3 length: 13 amino acids. Germline CDR1 reads SGHRS; CDR2 reads YFSETQ. The CDR3 protein is CASSLTGGGGYTF. The CDR3 nucleotides read TGCGCCAGCAGCTTAACAGGGGGAGGTGGCTACACCTTC.

V is TRBV5-1 and J is TRBJ2-2, with TRBD1 identical over 9 bases. The CDR3 length is 16 residues. Per germline, CDR1 SGHRS and CDR2 YFSETQ. The V and J ends lost 4 bases and 4 bases, in that order; junction bases with no gene match: 8. The CDR3 sequence: CASSATGTGITGELFF. As DNA, the CDR3 is TGCGCCAGCAGCGCTACCGGGACAGGGATCACCGGGGAGCTGTTTTTT.

The chain links TRBV28 to TRBJ1-6; TRBD1 might be the D (6 bases). Germline V gene data show CDR1 as MDHEN and CDR2 as SYDVKM. The CDR3 is 15 residues long. V lost 3 bases to trimming and J lost 6 bases, with 12 bases between them. The CDR3 nucleotides read TGTGCCAGCAGTTTCGTGACAGGAGGTAATTCACCCCTCCACTTT. Amino acid sequence: CASSFVTGGNSPLHF.

This sequence joins TRBV5-4 and TRBJ2-2; D is ambiguous. V was cut by 4 bases and J by 1 base, with 8 bases left in between. The CDR3 is made up of 14 amino acids. The V gene's germline CDR1 is SGHNT and CDR2 YYREEE (reference sequence). In nucleotides, the CDR3 is TGTGCCAGCAGCCCCGAGCTGAACACCGGGGAGCTGTTTTTT. This encodes CASSPELNTGELFF.

J is TRBJ1-5 and V is TRBV28, with 7 nucleotides matching TRBD1. CDR3 length: 21 residues. Germline trimming cut 6 bases from V and 4 bases from J; bases unmatched to any gene: 27. Germline loops: CDR1 MDHEN, CDR2 SYDVKM. The CDR3 bases are TGTGCCAGCAGATCAGTTGTCGGCGACAACTACAGGGGACTTTATAATCAGCCCCAGCATTTT. Translated, it gives CASRSVVGDNYRGLYNQPQHF.

The chain recombines TRBV7-8 with TRBJ2-1; TRBD2 agrees at 10 bases. V dropped 5 bases and J dropped 8; count of bases not matched to a gene: 9. The CDR3 contains 15 residues. The germline gives CDR1 SGHVS, CDR2 FQNEAQ. The CDR3 coding sequence is TGTGCCAGCAGCCTGGTAGCAGCGGGAGGGGATGAGCAGTTCTTC. Translation gives CASSLVAAGGDEQFF.

The J gene is TRBJ1-5, the V gene TRBV5-6; a weak D match, TRBD1 (6 bases). Trimming removed 1 base from V and 7 bases from J, with 15 bases in between. Germline values: CDR1 SGHDT, CDR2 YYEEEE. This CDR3 has 15 amino acids. CDR3 sequence: CASSLTGSGRQPQHF. For the CDR3, the DNA is TGTGCCAGCAGCTTGACAGGGTCCGGGCGACAGCCCCAGCATTTT.

The chain joins TRBV6-4 to TRBJ1-2, with 10 positions matching TRBD1. CDR3 length equals 14 residues. The germline gives CDR1 MRHNA, CDR2 SNTAGT. V gave up 3 bases and J gave up 4 bases; unmatched junction bases: 2. Written as DNA, the CDR3 is TGTGCCAGCAGTGAAAGGACAGGGGGCTATGGCTACACCTTC. This translates into CASSERTGGYGYTF.

This rearrangement joins TRBV28 to TRBJ1-5; D possibly corresponds to TRBD1 (5 bases). CDR3 length equals 16 residues. V lost 2 bases to trimming and J lost 3 bases, with 14 bases between them. CDR1 and CDR2 from the germline V gene are MDHEN and SYDVKM. CDR3 DNA sequence: TGTGCCAGCAGTTTAGCAGGGCGTTATTTCAATCAGCCCCAGCATTTT. The encoded protein is CASSLAGRYFNQPQHF.

This sequence joins TRBV6-5 and TRBJ2-6, with D possibly matching TRBD1 (5 bases). In germline, CDR1 is MNHEY, CDR2 SVGAGI. Trimming removed 8 bases at V and 0 bases at J, with 8 bases between. There are 14 residues in the CDR3. The CDR3 is CASGAFSGANVLTF. CDR3 nucleotide sequence: TGTGCCAGCGGGGCCTTCTCTGGGGCCAACGTCCTGACTTTC.

This clone was observed at least ten times. The chain links TRBV19 to TRBJ2-7; 7 nucleotides agree with TRBD1. CDR1 LNHDA and CDR2 SQIVND come from the germline V gene (reference sequence). Germline trimming cut 7 bases from V and 0 bases from J; bases unmatched to any gene: 6. The CDR3 loop spans 14 amino acids. CDR3 sequence reads: CASKVTGSSYEQYF. The CDR3 nucleotides read TGTGCCAGTAAAGTGACAGGGAGCTCCTACGAGCAGTACTTC.

The chain joins TRBV10-3 to TRBJ2-1; 7 nucleotides line up with TRBD1. The CDR3 loop spans 15 amino acids. With 5 bases clipped from V and 8 bases from J, the junction kept 12 bases outside the gene matches. The germline gives CDR1 ENHRY, CDR2 SYGVKD. CDR3 in amino acids: CAISKNRDSRDEQFF. The DNA for the CDR3 is TGTGCCATCAGTAAAAACCGGGACAGTCGGGATGAGCAGTTCTTC.

The J gene is TRBJ1-3, the V gene TRBV10-3, with D uncertain. Trimming shortened V by 7 bases and J by 4 bases, and 14 bases separated the two germline ends. This CDR3 spans 14 amino acids. Per germline, CDR1 ENHRY and CDR2 SYGVKD. Here the CDR3 reads CAITREQIGNTIYF. The CDR3 DNA reads as TGTGCCATCACTCGGGAGCAGATAGGAAACACCATATATTTT.

This clone was seen a handful of times. The rearrangement joins TRBV2 to TRBJ2-7; 7 nucleotides line up with TRBD1. J gave up 6 bases and V 8 bases, and 10 bases lay outside the gene matches. Germline CDR1 is SNHLY and CDR2 is FYNNEI. CDR3 length equals 13 residues. CDR3 loop: CASGRDRVAEQYF. For the CDR3, the DNA is TGTGCCAGCGGTCGAGACAGGGTAGCCGAGCAGTACTTC.

The chain employs TRBV6-5 and TRBJ2-7, with a possible D match to TRBD1 (5 bases). The CDR3 has 14 residues. Trimming removed 2 bases at V and 0 bases at J, with 8 bases between. CDR1 is MNHEY and CDR2 is SVGAGI in the germline V gene. The chain's CDR3 is CASSYQGVSYEQYF. CDR3 in DNA: TGTGCCAGCAGTTACCAAGGGGTCTCCTACGAGCAGTACTTC.

The chain combines TRBV7-6 with TRBJ2-7; D possibly corresponds to TRBD2 (6 bases). Looked up from germline, CDR1 is SGHVS and CDR2 is FNYEAQ. The V and J ends lost 2 bases and 2 bases respectively, with 10 bases between them. This CDR3 spans 14 amino acids. The DNA of the CDR3 is TGTGCCAGCAGCTTACTAGCGAGAGCCTACGAGCAGTACTTC. Its protein product is CASSLLARAYEQYF. The variable domain in full, completed from reference TRBV7-6 and TRBJ2-7, reads GAGVSQSPRYKVTKRGQDVALRCDPISGHVSLYWYRQALGQGPEFLTYFNYEAQQDKSGLPNDRFSAERPEGSISTLTIQRTEQRDSAMYRCASSLLARAYEQYFGPGTRLTVT.

The V gene is TRBV19, the J gene TRBJ1-5; tentatively, D is TRBD1 (6 bases). V lost 10 bases to trimming and J lost 5 bases, with 18 bases between them. Germline V gene data show CDR1 as LNHDA and CDR2 as SQIVND (reference sequence). This CDR3 is built from 14 residues. The CDR3 here is CATGGGREDQPQHF. The CDR3 region has the DNA TGTGCCACCGGGGGGGGCAGGGAGGATCAGCCCCAGCATTTT.

A few counts support this clone. The chain recombines TRBV20-1 with TRBJ1-5, with D possibly TRBD1 on 6 matching bases. V gave up 3 bases and J gave up 5 bases, with 14 bases separating them. The germline CDR1 and CDR2 sequences are DFQATT and SNEGSKA (reference sequence). The CDR3 runs to 14 residues. The CDR3 region is CSASSRGGDQPQHF. The CDR3 nucleotides are TGCAGTGCTAGTTCAAGGGGGGGGGATCAGCCCCAGCATTTT.

The chain employs TRBV5-1 and TRBJ2-7, with TRBD1 matching over 7 bases. After removal of 6 bases from V and 3 bases from J, the junction contained 21 bases not matched to a gene. Germline CDR1 SGHRS, CDR2 YFSETQ. The CDR3 totals 18 residues. The CDR3 DNA follows: TGCGCCAGCACTCCGGCAGGAACAGGGGTTAACAACGTCTACGAGCAGTACTTC. This translates into CASTPAGTGVNNVYEQYF.

The chain links TRBV5-8 to TRBJ2-1; a possible D gene is TRBD2 (6 bases). Germline loops: CDR1 SGHTS, CDR2 YDEGEE. The CDR3 sequence is 16 residues long. DNA for the CDR3: TGTGGATCGGGGACTTTCCCATCCCGATCCTACAATGAGCAGTTCTTC. This sequence encodes CGSGTFPSRSYNEQFF.

This clone showed up just once. This chain links TRBV6-5 with TRBJ2-2, with 12 bases aligning to TRBD2. Trimming at V came to 0 bases and at J to 5 bases, leaving 1 base not matched to a gene. Germline CDR1 MNHEY, CDR2 SVGAGI. This CDR3 has 16 residues. The CDR3: CASSYSLAGGTGELFF. The CDR3, as DNA: TGTGCCAGCAGTTACTCCCTAGCGGGGGGGACCGGGGAGCTGTTTTTT.

The chain has TRBV10-3 and TRBJ2-1; 8 bases align to TRBD1. Trimming took 4 bases from V and 7 from J; bases not matched to a gene: 6. CDR3 length: 14 residues. CDR1 is ENHRY and CDR2 is SYGVKD in the germline V gene. In nucleotides, the CDR3 is TGTGCCATCAGTGGAGGACAGGGTCCGAATGAGCAGTTCTTC. Protein: CAISGGQGPNEQFF.

The CDR3 sequence: CASSLGGGNYGYTF. The CDR3 DNA reads as TGTGCCAGCAGCTTGGGTGGAGGGAATTATGGCTACACCTTC. The chain is built from TRBV5-4 and TRBJ1-2; unclear D gene. Germline V gene sequence: CDR1 SGHNT, CDR2 YYREEE (reference sequence). CDR3 length: 14 residues. V lost 0 bases, J lost 5 bases, and 11 bases lay in between.